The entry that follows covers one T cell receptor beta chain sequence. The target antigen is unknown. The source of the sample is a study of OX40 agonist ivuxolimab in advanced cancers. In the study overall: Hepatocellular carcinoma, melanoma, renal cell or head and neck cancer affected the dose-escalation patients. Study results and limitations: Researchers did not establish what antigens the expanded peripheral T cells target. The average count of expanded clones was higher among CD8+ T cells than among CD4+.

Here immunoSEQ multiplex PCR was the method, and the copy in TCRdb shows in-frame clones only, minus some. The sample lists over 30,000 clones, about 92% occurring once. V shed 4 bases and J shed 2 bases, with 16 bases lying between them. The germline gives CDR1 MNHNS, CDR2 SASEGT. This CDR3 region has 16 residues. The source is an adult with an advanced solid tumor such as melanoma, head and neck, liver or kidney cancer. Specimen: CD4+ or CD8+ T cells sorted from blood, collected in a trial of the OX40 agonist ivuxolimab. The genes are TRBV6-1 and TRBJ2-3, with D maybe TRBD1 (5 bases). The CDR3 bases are TGTGCCAGCAGTGGCATGGTAGCAGGGAACACAGATACGCAGTATTTT. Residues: CASSGMVAGNTDTQYF.